The 21 T cell receptor beta chains below come from one sample, sequenced in a study of cytomegalovirus exposure and HLA in healthy donors. The method was immunoSEQ multiplex PCR; TCRdb's version includes in-frame clones alone and lacks a portion of them. Of 110,000 to 150,000 clones in the sample, about 87% are singletons; the top ten hold about 6.6%. Sequencing used PBMCs. Receptors were obtained from a woman aged 25 to 39 in good health and CMV-seropositive.

The chain employs TRBV9 and TRBJ1-3; perhaps TRBD1 as D (5 bases). This CDR3 spans 15 amino acids. Germline values: CDR1 SGDLS, CDR2 YYNGEE. Trimming took 4 bases from V and 0 from J, leaving 11 bases between them. The CDR3 coding sequence is TGTGCCAGCAGCCCAGCGGGGGGCTCTGGAAACACCATATATTTT. Translating gives CASSPAGGSGNTIYF.

This chain connects TRBV9 to TRBJ1-5; 8 bases map to TRBD1. Losses at the gene ends were 2 bases for V and 4 bases for J; bases not matched to a gene: 2. The CDR3 runs 14 residues. Germline V lookup: CDR1 SGDLS, CDR2 YYNGEE. Here the CDR3 reads CASSVTGGNQPQHF. The CDR3 DNA reads as TGTGCCAGCAGCGTTACAGGGGGGAATCAGCCCCAGCATTTT.

The chain joins TRBV7-9 to TRBJ2-2; tentative D call: TRBD1 (6 bases). The CDR3 covers 17 residues. CDR1 is SEHNR and CDR2 is FQNEAQ in the germline V gene (reference sequence). V was pared by 3 bases and J by 2 bases, with 16 bases between. The CDR3 loop reads CASSFGDQGINTGELFF. The CDR3 nucleotides read TGTGCCAGCAGCTTCGGGGACCAGGGGATTAACACCGGGGAGCTGTTTTTT.

The rearrangement joins TRBV11-2 to TRBJ1-1; D call uncertain. V was trimmed by 0 bases and J by 10 bases, leaving 9 bases between them. Germline V gives CDR1 SGHAT, CDR2 FQNNGV. The CDR3 runs to 12 residues. The DNA of the CDR3 is TGTGCCAGCAGCTTAGACGGGAAGGGAGCTTTCTTT. Encoded protein: CASSLDGKGAFF.

The genes are TRBV5-4 and TRBJ1-1, with D tentatively TRBD1 (5 bases). The V gene lost 0 bases and the J gene lost 5 bases, with 14 bases spanning the gap. Germline CDR1 SGHNT, CDR2 YYREEE (reference sequence). The CDR3 extends over 15 amino acids. In DNA, the CDR3 is TGTGCCAGCAGCTTGGACAGGATCGTAGGGACTGAAGCTTTCTTT. Amino acids: CASSLDRIVGTEAFF.

This clone was counted once. The chain has TRBV4-2 and TRBJ1-5; D call uncertain. The germline V gene encodes CDR1 LGHNA and CDR2 YNFKEQ. CDR3 length: 13 residues. Trimming removed 0 bases at V and 6 bases at J, with 6 bases between. CDR3 loop: CASSQELGQPQHF. For the CDR3, the DNA is TGTGCCAGCAGCCAAGAACTAGGTCAGCCCCAGCATTTT.

This clone was counted between two and nine times. The CDR3 protein is CATSRTSGRGTGELFF. Written as DNA, the CDR3 is TGTGCCACCAGCAGAACTAGCGGGAGGGGCACCGGGGAGCTGTTTTTT. The rearrangement joins TRBV15 to TRBJ2-2, with 13 bases fitting TRBD2. CDR3 length: 16 amino acids. Trimming removed 2 bases from V and 4 bases from J; junction bases left unmatched: 1. The germline CDR1 and CDR2 sequences are LNHNV and YYDKDF (reference sequence).

This chain uses TRBV5-6 with TRBJ2-7; TRBD2 aligns across 12 bases. With 4 bases clipped from V and 5 bases from J, the junction kept 7 bases outside the gene matches. Germline CDR1 and CDR2: SGHDT and YYEEEE. This CDR3 contains 15 residues. The CDR3 sequence: CASSPRLAGVNEQYF. The CDR3, as DNA: TGTGCCAGCAGCCCACGACTAGCGGGAGTCAACGAGCAGTACTTC.

The rearrangement joins TRBV27 to TRBJ2-7; 7 nucleotides align to TRBD2. The CDR3 has 13 residues. With 5 bases clipped from V and 3 bases from J, the junction kept 4 bases outside the gene matches. CDR1 and CDR2 (germline): MNHEY, SMNVEV (reference sequence). The CDR3 reads CASSAGVGYEQYF. The CDR3, as DNA: TGTGCCAGCAGTGCGGGAGTGGGCTACGAGCAGTACTTC.

This chain joins TRBV7-9 and TRBJ1-3; D perhaps matches TRBD1 (5 bases). Deletions cut 4 bases from V and 5 bases from J, with 9 bases between. The germline gives CDR1 SEHNR, CDR2 FQNEAQ (reference sequence). The CDR3 is 13 amino acids. CDR3 sequence (DNA): TGTGCCAGCAGCTCAGGACACCGAAACACCATATATTTT. Its translation: CASSSGHRNTIYF.

The chain links TRBV28 to TRBJ2-4, with a tentative D call TRBD1 (5 bases). The germline gives CDR1 MDHEN, CDR2 SYDVKM. The V gene lost 8 bases and the J gene lost 0 bases, with 14 bases spanning the gap. The CDR3 totals 15 residues. The CDR3 nucleotides read TGTGCCAGCGGTTACAGGTTATTAGCCAAAAACATTCAGTACTTC. This codes for CASGYRLLAKNIQYF.

In this sample, this clone turned up once. The chain links TRBV5-1 to TRBJ2-1, with D possibly being TRBD1 (5 bases). The CDR3 is 11 residues long. Between the trimmed V and J ends, which lost 4 bases and 12 bases, there was a span of 11 bases. Germline V CDR1 and CDR2: SGHRS, YFSETQ. For the CDR3, the DNA is TGCGCCAGCAGCCTAGGGGCAGGGCAGTTCTTC. Translating gives CASSLGAGQFF.

The chain recombines TRBV5-1 with TRBJ1-2, with D possibly TRBD1 on 5 matching bases. The CDR3 length is 17 residues. Germline CDR1 is SGHRS and CDR2 is YFSETQ. Trimming took 3 bases from V and 2 from J, leaving 20 bases between them. This CDR3 reads CASSWGDLADRNYGYTF. The CDR3 DNA reads TGCGCCAGCAGCTGGGGGGACCTCGCTGACCGAAACTATGGCTACACCTTC.

The V call is TRBV28, the J call TRBJ2-2, with TRBD1 as a possible D gene (5 bases). V lost 5 bases to trimming and J lost 7 bases, with 14 bases between them. The CDR3 length is 14 residues. In germline, CDR1 is MDHEN, CDR2 SYDVKM. The CDR3 DNA sequence: TGTGCCAGCAGTCCCCTGGGGCGCCACGGGGAGCTGTTTTTT. This translates into CASSPLGRHGELFF.

For the CDR3, the DNA is TGTGCCAGTACAGGGAATAGGGCAGCTTTCTTT. Residues: CASTGNRAAFF. The chain employs TRBV19 and TRBJ1-1, with TRBD1 as a possible D gene (5 bases). Looked up from germline, CDR1 is LNHDA and CDR2 is SQIVND (reference sequence). The CDR3 is made up of 11 amino acids. Trimming cost V 7 bases and J 10 bases, with 13 bases left between them.

Comments on this clone: Additional DNA sequences in this sample encode the identical CDR3. The chain couples TRBV18 to TRBJ1-1; tentative D call: TRBD1 (5 bases). The CDR3 has 13 amino acids. Germline assignment: CDR1 KGHSH and CDR2 LQKENI. V was pared by 3 bases and J by 0 bases, with 5 bases between. The CDR3 spells CASSPGLNTEAFF. The CDR3 DNA follows: TGTGCCAGCTCACCGGGGCTGAACACTGAAGCTTTCTTT. Based on the CDR3 plus reference TRBV18 and TRBJ1-1, the full variable domain is NAGVMQNPRHLVRRRGQEARLRCSPMKGHSHVYWYRQLPEEGLKFMVYLQKENIIDESGMPKERFSAEFPKEGPSILRIQQVVRGDSAAYFCASSPGLNTEAFFGQGTRLTVV.

This clone was found once. Other DNA sequences in the same sample also yield this CDR3. J is TRBJ2-7 and V is TRBV5-6; possible D gene TRBD1, 6 bases. Germline V gene data show CDR1 as SGHDT and CDR2 as YYEEEE. The CDR3 runs 14 residues. V was cut by 0 bases and J by 2 bases, with 9 bases left in between. CDR3 DNA sequence: TGTGCCAGCAGCTTGGGGACAGCCGCCTACGAGCAGTACTTC. Translating it yields CASSLGTAAYEQYF. The complete variable domain, with remaining parts taken from reference TRBV5-6 and TRBJ2-7, reads DAGVTQSPTHLIKTRGQQVTLRCSPKSGHDTVSWYQQALGQGPQFIFQYYEEEERQRGNFPDRFSGHQFPNYSSELNVNALLLGDSALYLCASSLGTAAYEQYFGPGTRLTVT.

The chain joins TRBV2 to TRBJ2-2, with D possibly TRBD2 on 6 matching bases. Between the trimmed V and J ends, which lost 10 bases and 6 bases, there was a span of 15 bases. Germline-derived CDR1 and CDR2 are SNHLY and FYNNEI. This CDR3 is built from 13 residues. The CDR3: CATWRGSAGELFF. The CDR3 coding sequence is TGTGCCACCTGGCGGGGCTCGGCCGGGGAGCTGTTTTTT.

The chain recombines TRBV5-1 with TRBJ2-2; D is possibly TRBD1 (5 bases). Trimming removed 4 bases from V and 5 bases from J, with 12 bases in between. Germline loops: CDR1 SGHRS, CDR2 YFSETQ. The CDR3 extends over 14 amino acids. The DNA of the CDR3 is TGCGCCAGCAGCCGCATGGGGCCAACCGGGGAGCTGTTTTTT. This translates into CASSRMGPTGELFF.

This chain links TRBV19 with TRBJ2-7, with 9 bases fitting TRBD2. The germline CDR1 and CDR2 sequences are LNHDA and SQIVND (reference sequence). The CDR3 has 18 amino acids. V shed 2 bases and J 0 bases; nucleotides not matched to a gene: 11. The CDR3 here is CASSISREIAGDSYEQYF. In nucleotides, the CDR3 is TGTGCCAGTAGTATAAGCCGTGAGATAGCGGGAGACTCCTACGAGCAGTACTTC.

This clone was observed a handful of times. J is TRBJ1-1 and V is TRBV5-1; D not certain. There are 13 residues in the CDR3. The ends were cut back, 4 bases at V and 5 bases at J, with 12 bases in the middle. Germline CDR1 and CDR2: SGHRS and YFSETQ. The CDR3 DNA follows: TGCGCCAGCAGCGACCGGGGAGGGACTGAAGCTTTCTTT. Translating it yields CASSDRGGTEAFF.